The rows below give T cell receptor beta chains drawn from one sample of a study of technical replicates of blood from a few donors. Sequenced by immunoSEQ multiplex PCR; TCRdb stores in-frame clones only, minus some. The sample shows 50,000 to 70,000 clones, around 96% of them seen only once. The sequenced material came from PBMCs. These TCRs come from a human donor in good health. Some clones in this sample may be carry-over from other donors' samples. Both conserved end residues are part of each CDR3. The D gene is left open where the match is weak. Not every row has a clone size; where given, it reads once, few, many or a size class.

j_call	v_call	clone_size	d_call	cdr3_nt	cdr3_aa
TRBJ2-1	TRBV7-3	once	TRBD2	TGTGCCAGCAGCCTACCCAGGGGCACTAGCGGGGGGGCCAATGAGCAGTTCTTC	CASSLPRGTSGGANEQFF
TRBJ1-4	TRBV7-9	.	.	TGTGCCAGCAGCTTAATCCTTGAAAAACTGTTTTTT	CASSLILEKLFF
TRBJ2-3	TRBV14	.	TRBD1	TGTGCCAGCAGCCAAGTACAGGGGGCGTCTCTGGTCACAGATACGCAGTATTTT	CASSQVQGASLVTDTQYF
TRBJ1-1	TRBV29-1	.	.	TGCAGCGTTGAAGTTACCCTAGTGGGACTTTTGGAAACTGAAGCTTTCTTT	CSVEVTLVGLLETEAFF
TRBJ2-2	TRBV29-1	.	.	TGCAGCGGGAACAGTCCCACCGGGGAGCTGTTTTTT	CSGNSPTGELFF
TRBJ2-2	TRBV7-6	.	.	TGTGCCAGCAGCTCCGGACAGTCAGGGGTTAACACCGGGGAGCTGTTTTTT	CASSSGQSGVNTGELFF
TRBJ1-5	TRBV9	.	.	TGTGCCAGCAGCGCCGAGGCCCCTGATCAGCCCCAGCATTTT	CASSAEAPDQPQHF
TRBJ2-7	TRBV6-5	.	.	TGTGCCAGCAGTTACTCGATTTACAGAAACTCCTACGAGCAGTACTTC	CASSYSIYRNSYEQYF
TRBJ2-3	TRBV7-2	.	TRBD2	TGTGCCAGCAGCTCAAGCCTAGCGGGGGCGTCCACAGATACGCAGTATTTT	CASSSSLAGASTDTQYF
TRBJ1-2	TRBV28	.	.	TGTGCCAGCAGTTTATGGGACAGCCTGCGCGACTACACCTTC	CASSLWDSLRDYTF
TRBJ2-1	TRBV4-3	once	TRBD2	TGCGCCAGCAGCCAAGAACTAGCGGGAGTGTACAATGAGCAGTTCTTC	CASSQELAGVYNEQFF
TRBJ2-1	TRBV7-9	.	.	TGTGCCAGCAGCCCCCTTGAGAACAATGAGCAGTTCTTC	CASSPLENNEQFF
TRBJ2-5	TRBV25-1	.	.	TGTGCCAGCAGTGAATTTGGTCTGACCGAGGGGACCCAGTACTTC	CASSEFGLTEGTQYF
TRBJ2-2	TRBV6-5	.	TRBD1	TGTGCCAGCAGTTCCCCGACAGGGGGTGTCACCGGGGAGCTGTTTTTT	CASSSPTGGVTGELFF
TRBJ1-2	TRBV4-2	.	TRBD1	TGTGCCAGCAGCCAAGATCTGGGGACAGCCGCCTCATATGGCTACACCTTC	CASSQDLGTAASYGYTF
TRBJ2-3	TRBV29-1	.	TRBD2	TGCAGCGCCCGGGGGGGTACAGATACGCAGTATTTT	CSARGGTDTQYF
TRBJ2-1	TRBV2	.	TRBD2	TGTGCCAGCAGCGGGACTAGCGGGAGGGCCTTCTTC	CASSGTSGRAFF
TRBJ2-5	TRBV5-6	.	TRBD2	TGTGCCAGCAGCTTGACCCGGGGGGCTAGCGGGAGACAGACCCAGTACTTC	CASSLTRGASGRQTQYF
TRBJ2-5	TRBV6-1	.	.	TGTGCCAGCAGTGGGGACTGGCGGGGTGGGGAGACCCAGTACTTC	CASSGDWRGGETQYF
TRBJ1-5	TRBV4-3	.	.	TGCGCCAGCAGCCAACGCCTGGGGGGAAGGGGCCAGCCCCAGCATTTT	CASSQRLGGRGQPQHF
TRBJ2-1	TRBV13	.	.	TGTGCCAGCAGCCCTGGGAGAAACCCCTACAATGAGCAGTTCTTC	CASSPGRNPYNEQFF
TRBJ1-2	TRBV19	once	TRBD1	TGTGCCAGTAGTGTACAGGGGTACTATGGCTACACCTTC	CASSVQGYYGYTF
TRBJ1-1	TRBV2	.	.	TGTGCCAGCAGTGAAGAAGTCAGCACTGAAGCTTTCTTT	CASSEEVSTEAFF
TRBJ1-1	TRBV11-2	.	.	TGTGCCAGCAGCCCTAGCGGGTCGACAGGAAACACTGAAGCCTTCTTT	CASSPSGSTGNTEAFF
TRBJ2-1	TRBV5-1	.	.	TGCGCCAGCAGCTTTTCTAGTGAGCAGTTCTTC	CASSFSSEQFF
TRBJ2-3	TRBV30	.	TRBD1	TGTGCCTCCTCGGGACAGACAAACACAGATACGCAGTATTTT	CASSGQTNTDTQYF
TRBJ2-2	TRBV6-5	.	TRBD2	TGTTCGACGGGGGGGGCGAACACCGGGGAGCTGTTTTTT	CSTGGANTGELFF
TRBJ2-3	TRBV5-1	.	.	TGCGCCAGCAGCTTGGGATATCGAGAGAGCGATACGCAGTATTTT	CASSLGYRESDTQYF
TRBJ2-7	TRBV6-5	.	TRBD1	TGTGCCAGCAGTTATGACAGGGGAGGACACGAGCAGTACTTC	CASSYDRGGHEQYF
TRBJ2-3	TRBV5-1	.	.	TGCGCCAGCAGGGACGGGAGCGCCACAGATACGCAGTATTTT	CASRDGSATDTQYF
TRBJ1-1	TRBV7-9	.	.	TGTGCCAGCAGCTGGAGACAGGTGGCCCTTGAAGCTTTCTTT	CASSWRQVALEAFF
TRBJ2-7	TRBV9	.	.	TGTGCCAGCAGCGTAGACTCTGCGCTCGGGGGCGAGCAGTACTTC	CASSVDSALGGEQYF
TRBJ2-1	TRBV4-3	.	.	TGCGCCAGCAGCCAATGGTTGAGTGAGGAGAATGAGCAGTTCTTC	CASSQWLSEENEQFF
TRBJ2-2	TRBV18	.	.	TGTGCCAGCTCAAGGGACACACAGGGGGAGCTGTTTTTT	CASSRDTQGELFF
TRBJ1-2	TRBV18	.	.	TGTGCCAGCTCACCCGCCTCTCCAGGCCAGGGCGGCTACACCTTC	CASSPASPGQGGYTF
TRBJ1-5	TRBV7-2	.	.	TGTGCCAGCAGCTTTAGGAGGAGTCCGGGGGATCAGCCCCAGCATTTT	CASSFRRSPGDQPQHF
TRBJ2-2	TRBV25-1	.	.	TGTGCCAGCAGTGCTCCGAGCACCGGGGAGCTGTTTTTT	CASSAPSTGELFF
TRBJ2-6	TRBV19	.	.	TGTGCCAGTAGTTTATCTGGGGCCAACGTCCTGACTTTC	CASSLSGANVLTF
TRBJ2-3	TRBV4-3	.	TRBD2	TGCGCCAGCAGCCAAGCGCCGGGACTAGCGGGGCCCACAGATACGCAGTATTTT	CASSQAPGLAGPTDTQYF
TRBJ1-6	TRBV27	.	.	TGTGCCAGCAGTTTCGGGGGGCGTTCACCCCTCCACTTT	CASSFGGRSPLHF
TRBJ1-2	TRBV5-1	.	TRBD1	TGCGCCAGCAGCTTGGACGGGACAGGGAAACGGAACACCTTC	CASSLDGTGKRNTF
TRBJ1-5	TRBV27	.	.	TGTGCCAGCAGTTTCGGGGGGGGTCAGCCCCAGCATTTT	CASSFGGGQPQHF
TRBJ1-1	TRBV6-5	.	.	TGTGCCAGCAGTCCTATATCGTGGACTGAAGCTTTCTTT	CASSPISWTEAFF
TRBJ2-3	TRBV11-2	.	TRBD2	TGTGCCAGCAGCTTGGGGTTAGCGGGGCAGTTGGAGTATTTT	CASSLGLAGQLEYF
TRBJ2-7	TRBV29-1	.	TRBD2	TGCAGCGCCGGACTAGCGGGGGCCTACGAGCAGTACTTC	CSAGLAGAYEQYF
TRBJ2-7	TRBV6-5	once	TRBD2	TGTGCCAGCAGTTACGGCAATAGCGGGATGGCTGAGCAGTACTTC	CASSYGNSGMAEQYF
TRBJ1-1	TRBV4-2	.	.	TGTGCCAGCAGCCAAGACCCTACAGGGTCTTATGAAGCTTTCTTT	CASSQDPTGSYEAFF
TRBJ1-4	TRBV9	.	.	TGTGCCAGCAGCCCCACTTTGGCGGGAGAAAAACTGTTTTTT	CASSPTLAGEKLFF
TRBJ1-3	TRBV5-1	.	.	TGCGCCAGCAGCTTAGGAGGGGTTGGAAACACCATATATTTT	CASSLGGVGNTIYF
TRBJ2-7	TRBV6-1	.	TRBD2	TGTGCCAGCAGTGGAGGGACTAGCGGCCGGCCCGAGCAGTACTTC	CASSGGTSGRPEQYF
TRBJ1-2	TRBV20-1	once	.	TGCAGTGCTAGTGAGGTTCAAGGCTACACCTTC	CSASEVQGYTF
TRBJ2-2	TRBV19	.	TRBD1	TGTGCCAGTACCGGACAGGGGGCAACCGGGGAGCTGTTTTTT	CASTGQGATGELFF
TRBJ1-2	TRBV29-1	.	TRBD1	TGCAGCGTTGAAGAAGGGACAGGGGCGGAGGGCTACACCTTC	CSVEEGTGAEGYTF
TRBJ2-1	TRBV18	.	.	TGTGCCAGCTCACCCGACAATGAGCAGTTCTTC	CASSPDNEQFF